One and the same sample provided the 8 T cell receptor beta chains below, sequenced in a study of T cell repertoires in cytomegalovirus infection. Using its own MiXCR run on the reads, TCRdb lists one record per CDR3 protein. The sample has 740,000 or so distinct CDR3 sequences, approximately 34% seen once. Sequenced material: PBMCs. The receptors derive from a human donor in good health (CMV status not recorded). Some clones in this sample may be carry-over from other donors' samples.

The chain is built from TRBV27 and TRBJ1-2; possibly TRBD1 for D (5 bases). There are 15 residues in the CDR3. V gave up 4 bases and J gave up 5 bases, with 17 bases separating them. Germline V gives CDR1 MNHEY, CDR2 SMNVEV (reference sequence). The CDR3 DNA reads TGTGCCAGCAGTTACGGGACCGAACCATTATATGGCTACACCTTC. It encodes CASSYGTEPLYGYTF.

The rearrangement uses TRBV5-4 and TRBJ2-7; TRBD1 matches 7 bases. Germline-derived CDR1 and CDR2 are SGHNT and YYREEE (reference sequence). This CDR3 contains 15 residues. V shed 4 bases, J shed 2 bases, and the junction held 9 bases outside the gene matches. CDR3 sequence: CASSRTGVYTYEQYF. CDR3 nucleotides: TGTGCCAGCAGCCGAACAGGGGTTTACACCTACGAGCAGTACTTC.

This clonotype appeared many times. V usage is TRBV7-2 and J usage is TRBJ2-1; perhaps TRBD2 as D (6 bases). The CDR3 runs 13 residues. V shed 3 bases and J shed 5 bases, with 8 bases lying between them. In germline, CDR1 is SGHTA, CDR2 FQGNSA. CDR3 in amino acids: CASSLAGHNEQFF. The CDR3 coding sequence is TGTGCCAGCAGCTTGGCGGGGCACAATGAGCAGTTCTTC.

The rearrangement links TRBV12-3 or TRBV12-4 to TRBJ1-3; D is unresolved. V dropped 10 bases and J dropped 2 bases, with 15 bases sitting between them. The CDR3 has 14 amino acids. In DNA, the CDR3 is TGTGCCACCAGACACAACCCTCCTGGAAACACCATATATTTT. This codes for CATRHNPPGNTIYF.

The gene calls are TRBV7-9 and TRBJ1-6; 7 nucleotides align to TRBD1. CDR1 SEHNR and CDR2 FQNEAQ come from the germline V gene (reference sequence). The V gene end was trimmed by 10 bases and the J gene end by 7 bases; junction bases not matched to a gene: 13. This CDR3 contains 15 residues. CDR3 DNA: TGTGCCACCCTGCCCGGGACAGAGAGAAATTCACCCCTCCACTTT. Its translation is CATLPGTERNSPLHF.

The chain uses TRBV20-1 and TRBJ2-7; possibly TRBD1 for D (7 bases). This CDR3 is built from 13 residues. Germline V gene lookup returns CDR1 DFQATT and CDR2 SNEGSKA (reference sequence). V lost 6 bases to trimming and J lost 2 bases, with 14 bases between them. The CDR3 region has the DNA TGCAGTGCAGACGGGGGACAGACCTACGAGCAGTACTTC. Translating it yields CSADGGQTYEQYF.

This clonotype occurred a few times. The chain joins TRBV19 to TRBJ1-1, with D possibly matching TRBD1 (5 bases). The CDR3 is 14 amino acids. Trimming took 4 bases from V and 4 from J, leaving 13 bases between them. Looked up from germline, CDR1 is LNHDA and CDR2 is SQIVND (reference sequence). CDR3 residues: CASSRISGGTEAFF. As DNA, the CDR3 is TGTGCCAGTAGTAGGATTTCGGGGGGCACTGAAGCTTTCTTT.

The V call is TRBV14, the J call TRBJ2-1, with 9 bases that match TRBD1. There are 15 residues in the CDR3. Unmatched junction bases numbered 7, after V lost 2 bases and J lost 8 bases. Germline V CDR1 and CDR2: SGHDN, FVKESK. The CDR3 DNA follows: TGTGCCAGCAGCCAATGGACAGGGGCGTTGGATGAGCAGTTCTTC. Protein product: CASSQWTGALDEQFF.